The sequence of this T cell receptor beta chain was determined in a study of PD-L1 blockade in urothelial cancer. Whole-study context: Patients took up atezolizumab at some point between 2014 and 2015 at 1,200 mg intravenously every 3 weeks.

The CDR3 consists of 15 residues. Germline V gives CDR1 LNHDA, CDR2 SQIVND (reference sequence). The J segment lost 4 bases and the V segment lost 3 bases, leaving 5 bases of the junction unmatched. As to time point: peripheral blood 6 weeks after treatment start. The data were produced by immunoSEQ multiplex PCR, yet TCRdb's version contains in-frame clones alone and is incomplete. Of around 87,000 clones listed, roughly 83% were seen once; the top ten hold under 10%. The J gene is TRBJ2-3, the V gene TRBV19; 9 bases line up with TRBD1. This specimen consisted of PBMCs, obtained around atezolizumab (anti-PD-L1) treatment. The receptor was derived from a man aged 65-85 years with urothelial cancer. CDR3 DNA: TGTGCCAGTAGTATCCGACAGGGGGTCGCAGATACGCAGTATTTT. This gives the protein CASSIRQGVADTQYF. Full variable domain (remainder filled in from reference TRBV19 and TRBJ2-3): DGGITQSPKYLFRKEGQNVTLSCEQNLNHDAMYWYRQDPGQGLRLIYYSQIVNDFQKGDIAEGYSVSREKKESFPLTVTSAQKNPTAFYLCASSIRQGVADTQYFGPGTRLTVL.